Detailed here is one TCR beta chain. The CDR3 contains 16 residues. With 4 bases clipped from V and 2 bases from J, the junction kept 1 base outside the gene matches. Germline V gene sequence: CDR1 LGHDT, CDR2 YNNKEL (reference sequence). The record originates from a study of blood T cell repertoires in COVID-19. Sequenced by immunoSEQ multiplex PCR; TCRdb stores in-frame clones only, minus some. The data show 200,000 to 250,000 clones, with 83% seen just once and roughly 1.2% held by the top ten. Sequencing was carried out using peripheral blood. The gene calls are TRBV3-1 (or the pseudogene TRBV3-2) and TRBJ2-5, with TRBD2 matching 16 bases. The receptor comes from a woman under 40 with COVID-19, enrolled during active disease. The CDR3 spells CASSRGLAGGQETQYF. In nucleotides, the CDR3 is TGTGCCAGCAGCCGGGGACTAGCGGGGGGGCAAGAGACCCAGTACTTC.